This is a list of T cell receptor beta chains from one sample in a study of blood T cell repertoires in COVID-19. Data came from immunoSEQ multiplex PCR; TCRdb stores just in-frame clones and leaves some out. The sample contains about 160,000 clones, 70% to 90% of which appear only once. The source material was peripheral blood. The receptors were sampled from a woman aged 50 to 65 with COVID-19, enrolled during active disease. Both conserved end residues are part of each CDR3. A D gene is named only where the DNA matches it firmly.

d_call	j_call	v_call	cdr3_nt	cdr3_aa
-	TRBJ2-1	TRBV5-1	TGCGCCAGCAGCTCAGGACAGCCCCAATACAATGAGCAGTTCTTC	CASSSGQPQYNEQFF
-	TRBJ2-7	TRBV21-1	TGTGCCAGCAGCAAAAGGGGCAGAACCTACGAGCAGTACTTC	CASSKRGRTYEQYF
-	TRBJ1-1	TRBV6-5	TGTGCCAGCAGTTACTCCGACAGGATGAACACTGAAGCTTTCTTT	CASSYSDRMNTEAFF
-	TRBJ2-7	TRBV15	TGTGCCACCAGCAGAGATACCGGACAAAAAATTTACGAGCAGTACTTC	CATSRDTGQKIYEQYF
-	TRBJ1-4	TRBV5-1	TGCGCCAGCAGCTTGGGGACAGCCAAAAATGAAAAACTGTTTTTT	CASSLGTAKNEKLFF
-	TRBJ2-7	TRBV9	TGTGCCAGCAGCCCCCGAGGAAATTCGGGCTACGAGCAGTACTTC	CASSPRGNSGYEQYF
TRBD2	TRBJ2-1	TRBV2	TGTGCCAGCAGTGTCACTAGCGGCTACAATGAGCAGTTCTTC	CASSVTSGYNEQFF
TRBD2	TRBJ2-1	TRBV5-4	TGTGCCAGCAGCTTGGCTGGGCTGGGGGGGAATGAGCAGTTCTTC	CASSLAGLGGNEQFF
-	TRBJ2-7	TRBV7-2	TGTGCCAGCAGCTCTAGTTACCTTGTCGAGCAGTACTTC	CASSSSYLVEQYF
TRBD2	TRBJ2-1	TRBV6-5	TGTGCCAGCAGTAAACTAGCGGGGGCAGATGAGCAGTTCTTC	CASSKLAGADEQFF
TRBD2	TRBJ2-7	TRBV5-1	TGCGCCAGCAGCTCCTCCCCTAGCGGGGGGGCAAACGACGAGCAGTACTTC	CASSSSPSGGANDEQYF
-	TRBJ2-3	TRBV6-5	TGTGCCAGCAGTTACGGGCAGGGCACAGATACGCAGTATTTT	CASSYGQGTDTQYF
TRBD2	TRBJ2-4	TRBV30	TGTGCCTGGAGTGTACTTGGCGGGGGGGCCTCTGCTGCCAACATTCAGTACTTC	CAWSVLGGGASAANIQYF
TRBD1	TRBJ2-2	TRBV11-3	TGTGCCAGCGGCTCGACAGGGGTGGCCGGGGAGCTGTTTTTT	CASGSTGVAGELFF
TRBD1	TRBJ1-5	TRBV9	TGTGCCAGCAGCGCGGGACAGGGAGGACAGCCCCAGCATTTT	CASSAGQGGQPQHF